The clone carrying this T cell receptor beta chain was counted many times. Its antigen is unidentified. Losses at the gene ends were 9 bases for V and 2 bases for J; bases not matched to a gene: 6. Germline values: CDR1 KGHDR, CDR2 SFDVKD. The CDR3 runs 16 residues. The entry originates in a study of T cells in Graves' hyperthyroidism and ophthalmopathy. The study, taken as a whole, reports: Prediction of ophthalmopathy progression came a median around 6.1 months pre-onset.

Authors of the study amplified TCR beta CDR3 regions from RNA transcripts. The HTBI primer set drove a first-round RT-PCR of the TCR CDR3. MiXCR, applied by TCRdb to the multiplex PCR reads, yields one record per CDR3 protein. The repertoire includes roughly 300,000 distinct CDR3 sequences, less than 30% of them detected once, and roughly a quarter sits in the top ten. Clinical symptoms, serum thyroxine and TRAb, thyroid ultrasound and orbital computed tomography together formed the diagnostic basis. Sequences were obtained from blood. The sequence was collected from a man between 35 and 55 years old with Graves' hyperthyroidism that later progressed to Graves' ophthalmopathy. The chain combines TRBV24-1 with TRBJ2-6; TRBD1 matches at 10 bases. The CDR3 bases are TGTGCCACCGGACAGGGGGTAGGGACTGGGGCCAACGTCCTGACTTTC. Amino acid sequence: CATGQGVGTGANVLTF.